This T cell receptor (beta chain) originates from a study of tumor-infiltrating lymphocytes in localized non-small cell lung cancer. Findings of the study overall: Available tissue quantity limited TCR sequencing to a patient subset.

Details on this clone: Its antigen is unidentified.

Repertoires were generated with immunoSEQ multiplex PCR, while TCRdb's copy carries only in-frame clones and drops some. The table records around 12,000 clones, 86% of them present only once. The source of this sequence is a human donor with non-small cell lung cancer. Sequenced: uninvolved lung tissue not adjacent to the tumor.

CDR3 amino acids: CASSILRGEKLFF. The CDR3 DNA sequence: TGTGCCTCCTCGATCCTTCGAGGAGAAAAACTGTTTTTT. The rearrangement joins TRBV19 to TRBJ1-4; D call uncertain. V was trimmed by 11 bases and J by 8 bases, leaving 18 bases between them. This CDR3 has 13 amino acids. The germline V gene encodes CDR1 LNHDA and CDR2 SQIVND (reference sequence).